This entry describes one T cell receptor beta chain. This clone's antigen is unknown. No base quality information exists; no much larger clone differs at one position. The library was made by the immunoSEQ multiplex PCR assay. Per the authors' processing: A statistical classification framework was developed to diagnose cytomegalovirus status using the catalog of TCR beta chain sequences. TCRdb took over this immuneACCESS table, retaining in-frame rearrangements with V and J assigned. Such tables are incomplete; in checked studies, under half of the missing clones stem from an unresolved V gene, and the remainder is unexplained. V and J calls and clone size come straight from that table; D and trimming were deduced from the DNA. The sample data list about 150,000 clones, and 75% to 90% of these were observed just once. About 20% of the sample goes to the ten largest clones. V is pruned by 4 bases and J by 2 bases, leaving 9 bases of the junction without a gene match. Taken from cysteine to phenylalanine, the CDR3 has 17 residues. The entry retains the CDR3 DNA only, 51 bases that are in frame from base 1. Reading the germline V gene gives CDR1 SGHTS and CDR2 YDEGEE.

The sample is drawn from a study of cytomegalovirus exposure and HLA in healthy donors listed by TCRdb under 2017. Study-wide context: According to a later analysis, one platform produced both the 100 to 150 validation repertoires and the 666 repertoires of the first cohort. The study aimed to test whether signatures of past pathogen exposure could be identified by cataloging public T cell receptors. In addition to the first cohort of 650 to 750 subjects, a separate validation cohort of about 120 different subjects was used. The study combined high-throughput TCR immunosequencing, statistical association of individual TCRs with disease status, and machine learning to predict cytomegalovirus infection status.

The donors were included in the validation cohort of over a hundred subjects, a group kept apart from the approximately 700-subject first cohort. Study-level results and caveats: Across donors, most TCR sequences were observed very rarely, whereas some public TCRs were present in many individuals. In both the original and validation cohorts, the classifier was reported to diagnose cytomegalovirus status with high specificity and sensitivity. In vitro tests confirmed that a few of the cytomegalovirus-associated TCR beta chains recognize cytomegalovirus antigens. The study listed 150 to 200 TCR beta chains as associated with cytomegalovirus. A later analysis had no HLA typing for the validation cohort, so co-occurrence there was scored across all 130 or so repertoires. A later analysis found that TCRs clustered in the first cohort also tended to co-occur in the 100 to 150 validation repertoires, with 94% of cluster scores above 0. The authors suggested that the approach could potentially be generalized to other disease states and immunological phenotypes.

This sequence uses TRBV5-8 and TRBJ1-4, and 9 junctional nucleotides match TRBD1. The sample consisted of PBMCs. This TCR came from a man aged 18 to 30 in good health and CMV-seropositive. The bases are TGTGCCAGCAGCCTTTGGGACAGGGCGGGGACTAATGAAAAACTGTTTTTT. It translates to CASSLWDRAGTNEKLFF. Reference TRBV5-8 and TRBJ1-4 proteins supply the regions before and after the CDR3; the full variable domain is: EAGVTQSPTHLIKTRGQQATLRCSPISGHTSVYWYQQALGLGLQFLLWYDEGEERNRGNFPPRFSGRQFPNYSSELNVNALELEDSALYLCASSLWDRAGTNEKLFFGSGTQLSVL.